This T cell receptor (beta chain) was profiled in a study of CXCR3-negative and CXCR3-positive naive CD8 T cells. Study-level background: Overall TRB read output was about 140 million, and each library contained about 1.5 +/- 0.3 million reads.

In preparing the TRB cDNA libraries, 5' RACE with UMI labels was used. TCRdb reprocessed the 5' RACE reads and keeps a single row for each CDR3 protein, giving no DNA. In all, the sample yields tens of thousands of distinct CDR3 sequences. This CDR3 comprises 15 residues. Germline V gives CDR1 DFQATT, CDR2 SNEGSKA (reference sequence). Study findings and constraints: Comparably high diversity was seen in both naive subsets, and much lower diversity in memory CD8+ cells. CXCR3-negative and CXCR3-positive naive cells shared comparable TRBV-TRBJ usage, but memory cells did not.

Worth noting for this clonotype: Its antigen is as yet unknown.

Input material: naive CXCR3- CD8+ T cells from blood. Noted subset: CD45RO-CCR7+CD27+CD95- naive CD8+ T cells lacking CXCR3 (TNR3-). This TCR was recovered from a human donor in good health. Some clones in this sample may be carry-over from other donors' samples. This sequence joins TRBV20-1 and TRBJ2-3; TCRdb names TRBD1, which stays unverified in the absence of DNA. The CDR3 region is CSARDRGGATDTQYF.